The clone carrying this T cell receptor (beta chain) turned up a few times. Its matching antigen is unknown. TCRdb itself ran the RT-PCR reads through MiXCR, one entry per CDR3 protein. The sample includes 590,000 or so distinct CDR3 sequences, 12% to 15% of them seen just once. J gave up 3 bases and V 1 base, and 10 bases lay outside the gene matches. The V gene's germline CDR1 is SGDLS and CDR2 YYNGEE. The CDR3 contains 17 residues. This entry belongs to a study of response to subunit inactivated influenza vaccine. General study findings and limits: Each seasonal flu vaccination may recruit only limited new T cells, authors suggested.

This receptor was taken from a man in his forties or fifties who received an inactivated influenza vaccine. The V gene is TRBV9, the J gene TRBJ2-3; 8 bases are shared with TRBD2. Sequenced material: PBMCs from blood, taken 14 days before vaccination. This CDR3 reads CASSVSGRGVQTDTQYF. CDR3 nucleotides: TGTGCCAGCAGCGTAAGCGGGCGGGGGGTGCAGACAGATACGCAGTATTTT.